This TCR beta chain was identified during a study of blood T cells in healthy people across ages. This clonotype was recorded a few times. An end of the junction differs from the germline gene, which may be a read error. Through a sample-barcoded 5' primer and a J-beta primer mix, a second PCR was run for roughly 7 to 11 cycles. MiXCR, run by TCRdb on the 5' RACE reads, gives a single entry per CDR3 protein. Counted here are 710,000 or so distinct CDR3 sequences, around a fifth occurring once; the ten biggest clones make up roughly a fifth. Germline CDR1 SGHTA, CDR2 FQGNSA. CDR3 length: 15 amino acids.

The sequence was obtained from a man in his 70s in good health. The chain uses TRBV7-2 and TRBJ1-2; TRBD1 might be the D (6 bases). What was sequenced was blood. The CDR3 protein is CASSRRQATIYDYTF. As DNA, the CDR3 is TGTGCCAGCAGCCGGAGACAGGCAACAATCTATGACTACACCTTC.